The sample holds a few counts of the clone carrying this T cell receptor beta chain. Its target is unknown. The record originates from a study of identical twins. The authors used template switching to add a universal primer site and gave cDNA unique molecular identifiers. Via MiXCR, TCRdb re-called the 5' RACE reads, giving one row per CDR3 protein. This repertoire shows 410,000 or so distinct CDR3 sequences, less than 20% found once; its top ten account for approximately 12%. Study results and limitations: Out-of-frame alpha sequences common to twins exhibited a surplus of low generation probability.

V dropped 6 bases and J dropped 7; count of bases not matched to a gene: 5. Germline assignment: CDR1 KGHSH and CDR2 LQKENI. The CDR3 totals 14 residues. The receptor was derived from a man between 45 and 60 years old in good health. The chain employs TRBV18 and TRBJ2-2; 10 nucleotides agree with TRBD2. Sequencing was carried out using naive T cells sorted from blood. CDR3 protein: CASSTSGTIGELFF. The DNA for the CDR3 is TGTGCCAGCTCCACTAGCGGGACGATCGGGGAGCTGTTTTTT.